Given below is one TCR beta chain in context. It lacks a known antigen. Base qualities are not at hand, and no much larger clone is one base apart. The sample is drawn from a study of T cell repertoires in cytomegalovirus infection (dated by TCRdb to the late 2010s). Notes on the research overall: Recently identified HLA-C-restricted CMV epitopes, whose presentation resists viral immunomodulation, were targeted by peptide stimulations together with well-studied HLA-B-restricted epitopes. Because public TCR beta signatures pointed to carriage of CMV infection together with the matching HLA type, the HLA type of each donor mattered for the analysis.

In the paper's terms, the treatment or condition label means: in vitro stimulation with specific CMV peptide epitopes to enrich CMV-specific T cells. The data were produced on an Illumina HiSeq 1500. TCRdb reworked the public reads: Q25 trimming with fastp, MiXCR clone assembly, productive beta chains retained. Entries are consolidated by CDR3 protein sequence, retaining the most common genes and DNA. A total of some 320,000 distinct CDR3 sequences appear in this sample, roughly 29% of them only once. Approximately 20% of the sample comes from the top ten. CDR1 and CDR2 (SGHDT, YYEEEE) derive from the germline V gene. V loses 7 bases at its end and J loses 2 bases; junction bases beyond the gene matches: 10. From the cysteine up to the phenylalanine, the CDR3 has a length of 16 residues. Only the CDR3 region is kept as DNA, spanning 48 bases read in frame from base 1. Findings and caveats that apply to the study as a whole: In both this cohort and an independent cohort of 352 donors, the cumulative frequency of public TCR beta family members distinguished carriers of CMV infection plus the relevant HLA type. The ex vivo response was dominated by HLA-C-restricted CMV-specific TCR beta clonotypes, which also provided the single most frequent clonotype in two of eight donors.

The V and J genes are TRBV5-6 and TRBJ2-1, with 9 middle bases fitting TRBD1. The sequenced sample was cultured PBMCs, obtained from culture after CMV antigen stimulation. The TCR originated in a human donor in good health (CMV status not recorded). Some clones in this sample may be carry-over from other donors' samples. The nucleotides are TGTGCCAGCCGGGGCGGTGGGACAGGGACCTACAATGAGCAGTTCTTC. This codes for CASRGGGTGTYNEQFF.